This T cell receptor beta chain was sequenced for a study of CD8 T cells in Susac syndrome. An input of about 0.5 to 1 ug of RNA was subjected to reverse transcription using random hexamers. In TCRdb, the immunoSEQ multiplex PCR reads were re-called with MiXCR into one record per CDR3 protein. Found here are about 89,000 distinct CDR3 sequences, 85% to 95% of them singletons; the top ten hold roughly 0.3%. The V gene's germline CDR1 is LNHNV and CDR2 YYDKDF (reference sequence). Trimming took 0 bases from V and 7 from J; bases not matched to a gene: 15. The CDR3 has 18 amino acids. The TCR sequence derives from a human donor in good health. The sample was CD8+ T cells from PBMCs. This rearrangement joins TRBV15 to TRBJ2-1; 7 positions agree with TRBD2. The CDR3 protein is CATSRDLSPGGWNNEQFF. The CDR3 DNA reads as TGTGCCACCAGCAGAGATCTGTCCCCCGGGGGGTGGAATAATGAGCAGTTCTTC.